The sequence of this T cell receptor (beta chain) was determined in a study of blood T cell repertoires in COVID-19. At the level of the study: T cells, B-cell-depleted T cells, or PBMCs supplied cDNA or gDNA.

This CDR3 contains 14 residues. V was shortened by 4 bases and J by 5 bases, with 15 bases between the two germline ends. Per the germline V gene, CDR1 is LGHDT and CDR2 is YNNKEL (reference sequence). Using immunoSEQ multiplex PCR, the repertoire was profiled, and TCRdb retains in-frame clones only, with some absent. This table holds about 220,000 clones, about 86% found once. The source material was PBMCs or T cells enriched from blood (not recorded which). The chain has TRBV3-1 (or the pseudogene TRBV3-2) and TRBJ2-7; maybe TRBD2 (5 bases). The sequence came from a woman aged 45-60 years with acute COVID-19. This chain's CDR3 is CASSPGRGFDEQYF. The CDR3 DNA follows: TGTGCCAGCAGCCCAGGTCGGGGTTTTGACGAGCAGTACTTC.